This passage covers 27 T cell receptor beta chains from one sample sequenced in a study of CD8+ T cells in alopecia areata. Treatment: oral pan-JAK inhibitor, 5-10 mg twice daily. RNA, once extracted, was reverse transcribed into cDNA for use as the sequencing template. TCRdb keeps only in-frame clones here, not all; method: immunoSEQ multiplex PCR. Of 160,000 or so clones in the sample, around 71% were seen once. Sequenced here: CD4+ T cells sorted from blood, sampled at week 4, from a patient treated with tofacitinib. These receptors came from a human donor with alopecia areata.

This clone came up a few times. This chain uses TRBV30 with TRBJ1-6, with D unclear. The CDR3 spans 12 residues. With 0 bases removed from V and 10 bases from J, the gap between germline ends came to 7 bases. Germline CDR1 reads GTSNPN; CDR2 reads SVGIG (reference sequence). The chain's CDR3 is CAWSVLRSPLHF. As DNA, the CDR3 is TGTGCCTGGAGTGTCCTCCGCTCACCCCTCCACTTT.

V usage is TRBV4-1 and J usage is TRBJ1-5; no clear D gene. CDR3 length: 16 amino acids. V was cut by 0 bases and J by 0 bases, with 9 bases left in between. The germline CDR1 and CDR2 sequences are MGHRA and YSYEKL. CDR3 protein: CASSQEGGFSNQPQHF. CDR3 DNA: TGCGCCAGCAGCCAAGAAGGAGGGTTTAGCAATCAGCCCCAGCATTTT.

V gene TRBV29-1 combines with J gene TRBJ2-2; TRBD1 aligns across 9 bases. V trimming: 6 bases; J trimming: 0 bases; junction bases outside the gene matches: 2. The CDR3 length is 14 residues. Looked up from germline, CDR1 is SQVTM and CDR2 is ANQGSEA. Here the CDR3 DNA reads TGCAGCGTCGGACAGGGGACGAACACCGGGGAGCTGTTTTTT. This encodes CSVGQGTNTGELFF.

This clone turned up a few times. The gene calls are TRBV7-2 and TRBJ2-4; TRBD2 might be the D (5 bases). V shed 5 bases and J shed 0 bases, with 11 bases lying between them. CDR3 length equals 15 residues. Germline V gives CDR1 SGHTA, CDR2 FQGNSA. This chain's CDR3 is CASSEYGVAKNIQYF. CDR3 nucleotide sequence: TGTGCCAGCAGCGAGTACGGGGTAGCCAAAAACATTCAGTACTTC.

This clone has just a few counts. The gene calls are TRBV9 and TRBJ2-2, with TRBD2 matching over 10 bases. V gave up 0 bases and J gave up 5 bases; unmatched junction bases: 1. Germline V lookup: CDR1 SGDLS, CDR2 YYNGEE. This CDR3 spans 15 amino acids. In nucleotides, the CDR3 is TGTGCCAGCAGCGTAGTTAGCGGGGGGACCGGGGAGCTGTTTTTT. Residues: CASSVVSGGTGELFF.

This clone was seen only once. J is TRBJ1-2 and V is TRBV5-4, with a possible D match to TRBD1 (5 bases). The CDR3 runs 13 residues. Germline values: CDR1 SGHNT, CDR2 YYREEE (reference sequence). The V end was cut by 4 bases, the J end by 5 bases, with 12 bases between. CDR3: CASSLAGGYGYTF. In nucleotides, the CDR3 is TGTGCCAGCAGCCTTGCGGGGGGGTATGGCTACACCTTC.

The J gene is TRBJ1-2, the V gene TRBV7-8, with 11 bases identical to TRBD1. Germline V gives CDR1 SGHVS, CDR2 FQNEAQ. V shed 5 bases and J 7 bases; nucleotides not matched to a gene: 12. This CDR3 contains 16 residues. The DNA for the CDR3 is TGTGCCAGCAGCCCCCAAAGCTGGGACAGGGGGTCTGGCTACACCTTC. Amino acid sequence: CASSPQSWDRGSGYTF.

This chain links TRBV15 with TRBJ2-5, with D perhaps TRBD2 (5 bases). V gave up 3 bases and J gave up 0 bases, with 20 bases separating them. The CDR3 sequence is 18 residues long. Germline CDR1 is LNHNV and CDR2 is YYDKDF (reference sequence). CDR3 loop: CATSSSLPGYLDQETQYF. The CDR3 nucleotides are TGTGCCACCAGCAGCTCCCTGCCGGGGTACCTAGACCAAGAGACCCAGTACTTC.

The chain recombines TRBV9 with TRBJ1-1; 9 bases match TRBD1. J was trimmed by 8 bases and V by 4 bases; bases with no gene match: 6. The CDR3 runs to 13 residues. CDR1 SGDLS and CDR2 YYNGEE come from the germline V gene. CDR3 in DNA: TGTGCCAGCAGCTTGGCGACAGGGGGGGAAGCTTTCTTT. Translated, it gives CASSLATGGEAFF. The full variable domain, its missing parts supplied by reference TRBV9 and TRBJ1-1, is DSGVTQTPKHLITATGQRVTLRCSPRSGDLSVYWYQQSLDQGLQFLIQYYNGEERAKGNILERFSAQQFPDLHSELNLSSLELGDSALYFCASSLATGGEAFFGQGTRLTVV.

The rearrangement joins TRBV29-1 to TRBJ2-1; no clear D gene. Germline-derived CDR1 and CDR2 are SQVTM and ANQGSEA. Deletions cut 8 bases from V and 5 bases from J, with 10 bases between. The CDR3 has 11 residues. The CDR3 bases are TGCAGCTCCACACTAAACAATGAGCAGTTCTTC. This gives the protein CSSTLNNEQFF.

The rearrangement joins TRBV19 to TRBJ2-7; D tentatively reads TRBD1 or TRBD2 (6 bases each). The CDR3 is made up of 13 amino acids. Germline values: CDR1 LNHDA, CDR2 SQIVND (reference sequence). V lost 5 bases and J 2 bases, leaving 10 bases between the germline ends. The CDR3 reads CASSVRGPYEQYF. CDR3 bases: TGTGCCAGTAGTGTCCGGGGGCCCTACGAGCAGTACTTC.

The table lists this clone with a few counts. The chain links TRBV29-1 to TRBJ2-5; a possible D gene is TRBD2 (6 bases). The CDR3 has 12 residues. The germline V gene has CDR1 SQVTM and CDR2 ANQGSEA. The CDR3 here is CSVREYQETQYF. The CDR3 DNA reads TGCAGTGTTCGGGAGTACCAAGAGACCCAGTACTTC.

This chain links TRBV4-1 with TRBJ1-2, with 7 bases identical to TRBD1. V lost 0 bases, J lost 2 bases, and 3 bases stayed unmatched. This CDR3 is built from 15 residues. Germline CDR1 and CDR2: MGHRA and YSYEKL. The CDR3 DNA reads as TGCGCCAGCAGCCAAGAAGGGACAGTAAACTATGGCTACACCTTC. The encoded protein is CASSQEGTVNYGYTF.

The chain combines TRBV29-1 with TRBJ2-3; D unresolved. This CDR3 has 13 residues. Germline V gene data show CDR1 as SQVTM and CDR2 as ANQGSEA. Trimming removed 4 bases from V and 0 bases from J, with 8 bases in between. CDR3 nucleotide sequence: TGCAGCGTTGTAAAGGGCAGCACAGATACGCAGTATTTT. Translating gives CSVVKGSTDTQYF.

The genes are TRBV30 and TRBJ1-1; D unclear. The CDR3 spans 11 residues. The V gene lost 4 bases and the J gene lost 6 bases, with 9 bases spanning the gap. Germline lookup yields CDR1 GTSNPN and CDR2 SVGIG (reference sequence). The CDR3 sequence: CAWMEASEAFF. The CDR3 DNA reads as TGTGCCTGGATGGAGGCGTCTGAAGCTTTCTTT.

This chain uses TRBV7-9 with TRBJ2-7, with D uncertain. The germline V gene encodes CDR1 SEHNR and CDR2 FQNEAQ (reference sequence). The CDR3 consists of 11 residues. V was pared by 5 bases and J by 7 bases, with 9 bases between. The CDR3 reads CASSPVREQYF. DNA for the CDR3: TGTGCCAGCAGCCCAGTGAGGGAGCAGTACTTC.

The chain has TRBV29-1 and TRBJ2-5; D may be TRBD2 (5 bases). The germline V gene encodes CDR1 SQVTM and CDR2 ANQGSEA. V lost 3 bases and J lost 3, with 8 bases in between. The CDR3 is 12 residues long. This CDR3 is CSVDEGEETQYF. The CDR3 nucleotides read TGCAGCGTTGACGAGGGCGAAGAGACCCAGTACTTC.

CDR3 nucleotide sequence: TGCAGCGAGAGTTTGATTACCGAGCAGTACTTC. It translates to CSESLITEQYF. This chain uses TRBV29-1 with TRBJ2-7; no firm D call. This CDR3 contains 11 residues. In germline, CDR1 is SQVTM, CDR2 ANQGSEA. Trimming left V 7 bases short and J 6 bases short, with 13 bases between.

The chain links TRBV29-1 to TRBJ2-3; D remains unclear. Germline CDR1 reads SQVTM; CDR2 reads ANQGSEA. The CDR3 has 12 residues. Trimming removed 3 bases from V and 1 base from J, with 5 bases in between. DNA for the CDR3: TGCAGCGTTGACCTGGGCACAGATACGCAGTATTTT. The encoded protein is CSVDLGTDTQYF.

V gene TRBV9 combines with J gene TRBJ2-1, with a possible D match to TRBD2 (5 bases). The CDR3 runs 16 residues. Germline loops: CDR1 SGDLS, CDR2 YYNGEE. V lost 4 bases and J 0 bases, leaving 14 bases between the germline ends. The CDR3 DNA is TGTGCCAGCAGCCCCGGACTGCCCAGCTCCTACAATGAGCAGTTCTTC. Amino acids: CASSPGLPSSYNEQFF.

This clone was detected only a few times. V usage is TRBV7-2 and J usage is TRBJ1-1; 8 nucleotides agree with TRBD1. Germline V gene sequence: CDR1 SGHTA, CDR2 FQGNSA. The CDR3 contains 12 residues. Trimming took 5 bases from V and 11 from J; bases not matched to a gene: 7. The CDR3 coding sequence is TGTGCCAGCAGCCCATCGGACAGGGTGGCTTTCTTT. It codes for CASSPSDRVAFF.

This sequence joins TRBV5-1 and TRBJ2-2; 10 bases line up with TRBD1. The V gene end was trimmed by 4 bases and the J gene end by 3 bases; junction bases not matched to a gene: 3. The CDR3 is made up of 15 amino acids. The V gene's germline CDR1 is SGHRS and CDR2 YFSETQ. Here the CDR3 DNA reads TGCGCCAGCAGCCCCGGGACAGGGGACACCGGGGAGCTGTTTTTT. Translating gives CASSPGTGDTGELFF.

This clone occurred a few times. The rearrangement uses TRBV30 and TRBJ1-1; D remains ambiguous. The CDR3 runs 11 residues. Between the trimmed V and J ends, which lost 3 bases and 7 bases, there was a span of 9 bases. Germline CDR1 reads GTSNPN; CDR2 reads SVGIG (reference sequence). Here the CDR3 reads CAWRISFEAFF. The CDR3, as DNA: TGTGCCTGGAGGATAAGTTTTGAAGCTTTCTTT.

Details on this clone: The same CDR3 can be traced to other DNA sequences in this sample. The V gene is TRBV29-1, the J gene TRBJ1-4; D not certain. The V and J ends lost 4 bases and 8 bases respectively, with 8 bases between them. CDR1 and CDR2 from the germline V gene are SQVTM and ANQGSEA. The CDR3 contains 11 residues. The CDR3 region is CSVGGNEKLFF. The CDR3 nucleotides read TGCAGCGTTGGAGGGAACGAAAAACTGTTTTTT.

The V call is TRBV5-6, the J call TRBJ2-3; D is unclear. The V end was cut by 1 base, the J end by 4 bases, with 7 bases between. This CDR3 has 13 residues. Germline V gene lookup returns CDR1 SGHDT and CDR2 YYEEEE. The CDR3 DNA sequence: TGTGCCAGCAGCTTGAGGGCATCAGATACGCAGTATTTT. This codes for CASSLRASDTQYF.

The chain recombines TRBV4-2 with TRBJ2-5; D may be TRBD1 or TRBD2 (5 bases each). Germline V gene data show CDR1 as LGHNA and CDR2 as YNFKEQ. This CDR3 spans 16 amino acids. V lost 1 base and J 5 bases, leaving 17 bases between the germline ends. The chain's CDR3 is CASSQVEVGTGETQYF. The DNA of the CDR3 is TGTGCCAGCAGCCAAGTTGAGGTGGGGACGGGTGAGACCCAGTACTTC.

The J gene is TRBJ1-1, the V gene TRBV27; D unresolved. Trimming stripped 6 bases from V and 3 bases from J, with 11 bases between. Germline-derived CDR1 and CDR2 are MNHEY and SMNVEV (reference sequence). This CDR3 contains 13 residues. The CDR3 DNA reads TGTGCCAGCAGCCGGGGAAGGTACACTGAAGCTTTCTTT. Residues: CASSRGRYTEAFF.